This is a list of T cell receptor beta chains from one sample in a study of memory CD4+ T cells and cytomegalovirus serostatus. The data were produced by immunoSEQ multiplex PCR, yet TCRdb's version contains in-frame clones alone and is incomplete. The repertoire consists of fewer than 40,000 clones, with 79% occurring once and the leading ten covering about 5.8%. The source material was memory CD4+ T cells from blood. The source is an adult in good health and CMV-seropositive. The CDR3 runs from the conserved cysteine through the conserved F or W. D genes are given only for firm matches. Rows give clone size only sometimes, using once, few, many, or a class for an expanded clone.

d_call	v_call	j_call	clone_size	cdr3_nt	cdr3_aa
-	TRBV5-4	TRBJ1-2	-	TGTGCCAGCAGCTTGGGGGGCAGTGGAATGGGGGGCTACACCTTC	CASSLGGSGMGGYTF
-	TRBV6-5	TRBJ2-3	-	TGTGCCAGCAGAGCCAGGGACGAGGATACGCAGTATTTT	CASRARDEDTQYF
-	TRBV18	TRBJ2-1	-	TGTGCCAGCTCAGGGACACGTACAGGGATGTTCTTC	CASSGTRTGMFF
TRBD1	TRBV5-1	TRBJ1-2	-	TGCGCCAGCAGCCAAAAATTTCTCCCCGATGCCCTGGACAGGGAAACCCTGAGGAACTATGGCTACACCTTC	CASSQKFLPDALDRETLRNYGYTF
-	TRBV6-5	TRBJ2-7	-	TGTGCCAGCAGTTACGCACCCAAGGGGGCCTACGAGCAGTACTTC	CASSYAPKGAYEQYF
-	TRBV28	TRBJ1-2	-	TGTGCATCGGCCAGCTCATATGGCTACACCTTC	CASASSYGYTF
-	TRBV27	TRBJ1-1	once	TGTGCCAGCAGTTCTTTTGGTCATGAAGCTTTCTTT	CASSSFGHEAFF
-	TRBV5-5	TRBJ1-1	-	TGTGCCAGCAGCACAACGACAGTGTTCCCTGAAGCTTTCTTT	CASSTTTVFPEAFF
TRBD1	TRBV7-9	TRBJ2-5	-	TGTGCCAGCAGCCGGACAGGGATAATGTGGGAGACCCAGTACTTC	CASSRTGIMWETQYF
-	TRBV7-9	TRBJ2-7	-	TGTGCCAGCAGCTCCGTCCAGGTTCGCGAGCAGTACTTC	CASSSVQVREQYF
-	TRBV5-6	TRBJ1-2	-	TGTGCCAGCAGCCAGAACAGGAGATTCACCTTC	CASSQNRRFTF
-	TRBV5-4	TRBJ2-1	-	TGTGCCAGCAGCTTGGCCGTCGGACAGTCGGGGGATGAGCAGTTCTTC	CASSLAVGQSGDEQFF
-	TRBV5-1	TRBJ1-4	-	TGCGCCAGCAGCTGGGGGCTAAGACAGGTACAAAATGAAAAACTGTTTTTT	CASSWGLRQVQNEKLFF
TRBD2	TRBV5-1	TRBJ2-7	-	TGCGCCAGCAGCCCGACTAGCGGGGGGGACGAGCAGTACTTC	CASSPTSGGDEQYF
TRBD1	TRBV5-1	TRBJ1-2	-	TGCGCCAGCAGCCAAGACAGGGGCTATGGCTACACCTTC	CASSQDRGYGYTF
TRBD1	TRBV5-1	TRBJ2-3	few	TGCGCCAGCAGCCCCCGACAGGGGGCGGATACGCAGTATTTT	CASSPRQGADTQYF
TRBD2	TRBV11-3	TRBJ2-1	-	TGTGCCAGCAGCTTAGGACTAGCGGGAAACAATGAGCAGTTCTTC	CASSLGLAGNNEQFF
-	TRBV5-4	TRBJ2-1	-	TGTGCCAGCAGCTCGGGACTGTCGAGAGCCGGCTACAATGAGCAGTTCTTC	CASSSGLSRAGYNEQFF
TRBD2	TRBV7-9	TRBJ2-7	few	TGTGCCAGCAGCCTCGGGACTAGCGGTCTATCCTACGAGCAGTACTTC	CASSLGTSGLSYEQYF
-	TRBV5-4	TRBJ2-7	-	TGTGCCAGCAGCCGACCTAGGGGCGAGGCCTACGAGCAGTACTTC	CASSRPRGEAYEQYF
TRBD1	TRBV20-1	TRBJ1-2	few	TGCAGTTCACAGGGGGACTATGGCTACACCTTC	CSSQGDYGYTF
-	TRBV19	TRBJ1-4	-	TGTGCCAGTAGTATCATGGGGGCAACTAATGAAAAACTGTTTTTT	CASSIMGATNEKLFF
-	TRBV5-4	TRBJ1-4	-	TGTGCCAGTACCTCCGGGACAAATAATGAAAAACTGTTTTTT	CASTSGTNNEKLFF
TRBD1	TRBV6-4	TRBJ1-1	-	TGTGCCAGCCCCGTCGAGAGACAGGGGAAAGGGGACACTGAAGCTTTCTTT	CASPVERQGKGDTEAFF
-	TRBV5-4	TRBJ1-2	-	TGTGCCAGCAGCTTGGATGGTAGGGTTTCCTATGGCTACACCTTC	CASSLDGRVSYGYTF
TRBD1	TRBV7-2	TRBJ2-1	-	TGTGCCAGCAGCTATGGGACAGGGGGCGGGAATGAGCAGTTCTTC	CASSYGTGGGNEQFF
-	TRBV20-1	TRBJ1-2	-	TGCAGTGTAGGCATGAGGTCGGGATACACCTTC	CSVGMRSGYTF
TRBD1	TRBV5-1	TRBJ1-2	-	TGCGCCAGCAGCTTGGGCCAGGGGGAAGGCTACACCTTC	CASSLGQGEGYTF
TRBD2	TRBV6-1	TRBJ2-3	few	TGTGCCAGCAGTGTAAGGACGGGACTAGTAATGAATACGCAGTATTTT	CASSVRTGLVMNTQYF
-	TRBV9	TRBJ1-6	-	TGTGCCAGCAGCGTGGACAGTAATTCACCCCTCCACTTT	CASSVDSNSPLHF
TRBD2	TRBV4-1	TRBJ2-4	-	TGCGCCAGCAGCCTGGGACTAGCGGAAAACATTCAGTACTTC	CASSLGLAENIQYF
TRBD1	TRBV5-1	TRBJ1-1	-	TGCGCCAGCAGAGACAGGGGAGGGAACACTGAAGCTTTCTTT	CASRDRGGNTEAFF
-	TRBV6-1	TRBJ2-3	-	TGTGCCAGCAGTGAATCATACGGGACGGGACGAACGCAGTATTTT	CASSESYGTGRTQYF
-	TRBV5-6	TRBJ2-7	-	TGTGCCAGCAGCTTGGTACAGGGCTACGAGCAGTACTTC	CASSLVQGYEQYF
TRBD1	TRBV4-2	TRBJ2-3	few	TGTGCCAGCAGCCTTCCGGGACAGGGGGCAGATACGCAGTATTTT	CASSLPGQGADTQYF